The 14 T cell receptor beta chains below all came from one sample that was sequenced in a study of shared clonotypes between healthy human individuals. Sequencing used immunoSEQ multiplex PCR; TCRdb keeps in-frame clones, though not all of them. This table holds about 490,000 clones, approximately 81% found once. Sequencing was done on a sample of PBMCs. The receptors were gathered from a woman in her thirties or forties in good health. Some clones in this sample may be carry-over from other donors' samples.

Comment on this clone: A read error may explain this, as a much larger clone is one base away. The V gene is TRBV6-1, the J gene TRBJ2-3; D is tentatively TRBD1 or TRBD2 (6 bases each). Germline-derived CDR1 and CDR2 are MNHNS and SASEGT. This CDR3 spans 15 amino acids. Trimming shortened V by 4 bases and J by 3 bases, and 14 bases separated the two germline ends. The CDR3 sequence is CASSVLATGTDTQYF. CDR3 in DNA: TGTGCCAGCAGTGTACTAGCTACAGGGACAGATACGCAGTATTTT.

This clone was seen at least ten times. Distinct nucleotide sequences in the sample also encode this CDR3. The J gene is TRBJ2-5, the V gene TRBV11-1; TRBD2 agrees at 7 bases. Germline V gives CDR1 SGHAT, CDR2 FQDESV (reference sequence). The CDR3 has 16 residues. V lost 1 base and J lost 3; bases outside the gene matches: 8. This chain's CDR3 is CASSLGRLALKETQYF. Written as DNA, the CDR3 is TGTGCCAGCAGCTTAGGGAGACTAGCTTTGAAAGAGACCCAGTACTTC.

This clone came up once. The chain uses TRBV5-1 and TRBJ1-1, with a tentative D call TRBD1 (6 bases). The germline gives CDR1 SGHRS, CDR2 YFSETQ. Trimming cost V 1 base and J 1 base, with 11 bases left between them. This CDR3 comprises 15 residues. The CDR3 nucleotides read TGCGCCAGCAGCTTGTGGACAGCCCAGAACACTGAAGCTTTCTTT. This gives the protein CASSLWTAQNTEAFF.

The chain couples TRBV6-5 to TRBJ1-2; no clear D. Between the trimmed V and J ends, which lost 6 bases and 7 bases, there was a span of 18 bases. The CDR3 covers 14 residues. Germline CDR1 reads MNHEY; CDR2 reads SVGAGI. CDR3 coding DNA: TGTGCCAGCAGGCGAGAGGGAGGGATAGGTGGCTACACCTTC. It yields the protein CASRREGGIGGYTF.

The genes are TRBV27 and TRBJ2-3; 9 nucleotides agree with TRBD2. The trim removed 1 base at V and 4 bases at J, leaving 6 bases unmatched. Per germline, CDR1 MNHEY and CDR2 SMNVEV (reference sequence). The CDR3 runs 16 residues. CDR3 loop: CASSLFAAGGPDTQYF. In nucleotides, the CDR3 is TGTGCCAGCAGTTTATTCGCGGCGGGAGGGCCAGATACGCAGTATTTT.

This clone was seen a single time. The genes are TRBV4-1 and TRBJ2-1, with no clear D. CDR3 size: 14 residues. V lost 0 bases and J 8 bases, leaving 11 bases between the germline ends. The V gene's germline CDR1 is MGHRA and CDR2 YSYEKL. This CDR3 is CASSQDPEGHEQFF. The CDR3 coding sequence is TGCGCCAGCAGCCAAGACCCGGAAGGCCATGAGCAGTTCTTC.

This chain connects TRBV28 to TRBJ1-2, with 7 bases that match TRBD1. Germline lookup yields CDR1 MDHEN and CDR2 SYDVKM. This CDR3 has 12 amino acids. V lost 0 bases and J lost 8; bases outside the gene matches: 0. The CDR3 coding sequence is TGTGCCAGCAGTTTATGGACAGGGGGCTACACCTTC. It specifies CASSLWTGGYTF.

The chain couples TRBV7-9 to TRBJ2-1, with D hard to call. CDR3 length equals 15 residues. Germline V lookup: CDR1 SEHNR, CDR2 FQNEAQ (reference sequence). V lost 5 bases to trimming and J lost 6 bases, with 17 bases between them. As DNA, the CDR3 is TGTGCCAGCAGCACCCCTTCCCTACAAGGCAATGAGCAGTTCTTC. Its protein is CASSTPSLQGNEQFF.

This clone was picked up one time. The V gene is TRBV2, the J gene TRBJ2-7; TRBD1 aligns across 9 bases. With 6 bases clipped from V and 5 bases from J, the junction kept 11 bases outside the gene matches. There are 15 residues in the CDR3. Germline V gene sequence: CDR1 SNHLY, CDR2 FYNNEI. CDR3 amino acids: CASSQGGGQGHEQYF. CDR3 DNA sequence: TGTGCCAGCAGCCAAGGCGGGGGACAGGGCCACGAGCAGTACTTC.

To note about this clone: This probably arose from a read error, given a far larger clone one base away. The rearrangement links TRBV4-2 to TRBJ2-2; 7 nucleotides match TRBD1. CDR1 and CDR2 from the germline V gene are LGHNA and YNFKEQ. The CDR3 consists of 15 residues. CDR3 coding DNA: TGTGCCAGCAGCCAAGAAGAAGGGGGCACCGGGGAGCTGGTTTTT. Encoded protein: CASSQEEGGTGELVF.

V is TRBV10-3 and J is TRBJ2-3, with D perhaps TRBD1 or TRBD2 (6 bases each). The CDR3 has 12 amino acids. Trimming pared 11 bases from V and 2 bases from J, leaving 11 bases between. Germline V lookup: CDR1 ENHRY, CDR2 SYGVKD. The CDR3 DNA follows: TGTGCCGGAGGGGGTTACACAGATACGCAGTATTTT. Translating it yields CAGGGYTDTQYF.

The chain employs TRBV2 and TRBJ2-7; a weak D match, TRBD1 (6 bases). This CDR3 region has 13 residues. CDR1 and CDR2 (germline): SNHLY, FYNNEI. The V end was cut by 10 bases, the J end by 1 base, with 14 bases between. CDR3 in amino acids: CATKDRISYEQYF. In DNA, the CDR3 is TGTGCCACCAAAGACAGGATATCCTACGAGCAGTACTTC.

The rearrangement uses TRBV5-1 and TRBJ2-7; the D is unclear. The germline V gene has CDR1 SGHRS and CDR2 YFSETQ. V gave up 1 base and J gave up 2 bases, with 10 bases separating them. CDR3 length: 14 residues. For the CDR3, the DNA is TGCGCCAGCAGCTTGAACCGACCCCCCTACGAGCAGTACTTC. Its translation: CASSLNRPPYEQYF. The full variable domain, completed using reference TRBV5-1 and TRBJ2-7, is KAGVTQTPRYLIKTRGQQVTLSCSPISGHRSVSWYQQTPGQGLQFLFEYFSETQRNKGNFPGRFSGRQFSNSRSEMNVSTLELGDSALYLCASSLNRPPYEQYFGPGTRLTVT.

The chain carries TRBV27 and TRBJ2-3; D is uncertain. Germline assignment: CDR1 MNHEY and CDR2 SMNVEV (reference sequence). CDR3 length equals 14 residues. V lost 2 bases, J lost 0 bases, and 6 bases lay in between. CDR3 protein: CASSLERSTDTQYF. CDR3 nucleotide sequence: TGTGCCAGCAGTTTAGAGAGGAGCACAGATACGCAGTATTTT.